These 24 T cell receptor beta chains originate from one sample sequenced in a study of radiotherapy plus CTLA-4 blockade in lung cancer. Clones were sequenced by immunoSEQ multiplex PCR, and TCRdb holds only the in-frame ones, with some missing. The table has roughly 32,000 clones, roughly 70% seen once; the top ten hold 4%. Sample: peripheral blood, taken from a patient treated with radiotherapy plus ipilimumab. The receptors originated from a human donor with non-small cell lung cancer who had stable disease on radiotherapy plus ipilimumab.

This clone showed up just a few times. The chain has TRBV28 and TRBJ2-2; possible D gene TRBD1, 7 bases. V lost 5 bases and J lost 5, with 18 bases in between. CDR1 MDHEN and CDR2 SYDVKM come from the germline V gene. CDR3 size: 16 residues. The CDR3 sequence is CASSPRTGGRTGELFF. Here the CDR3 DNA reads TGTGCCAGCAGTCCGCGGACAGGAGGGAGGACCGGGGAGCTGTTTTTT.

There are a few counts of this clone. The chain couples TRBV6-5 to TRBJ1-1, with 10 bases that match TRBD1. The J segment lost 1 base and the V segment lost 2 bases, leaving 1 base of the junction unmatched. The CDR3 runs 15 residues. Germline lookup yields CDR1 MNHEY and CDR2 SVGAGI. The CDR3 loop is CASSYRDRGNTEAFF. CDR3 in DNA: TGTGCCAGCAGTTACCGGGACAGGGGGAACACTGAAGCTTTCTTT.

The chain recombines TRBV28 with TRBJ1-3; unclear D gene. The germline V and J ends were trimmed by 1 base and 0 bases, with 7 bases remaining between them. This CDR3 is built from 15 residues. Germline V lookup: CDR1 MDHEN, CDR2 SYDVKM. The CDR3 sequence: CASSLLPFSGNTIYF. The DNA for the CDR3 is TGTGCCAGCAGTTTATTGCCCTTCTCTGGAAACACCATATATTTT.

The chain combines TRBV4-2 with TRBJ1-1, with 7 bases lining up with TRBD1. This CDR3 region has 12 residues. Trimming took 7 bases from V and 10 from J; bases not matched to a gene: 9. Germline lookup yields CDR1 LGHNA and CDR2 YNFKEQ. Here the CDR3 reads CASNLNRGRAFF. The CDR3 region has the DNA TGTGCCAGCAACTTAAACAGGGGACGAGCTTTCTTT.

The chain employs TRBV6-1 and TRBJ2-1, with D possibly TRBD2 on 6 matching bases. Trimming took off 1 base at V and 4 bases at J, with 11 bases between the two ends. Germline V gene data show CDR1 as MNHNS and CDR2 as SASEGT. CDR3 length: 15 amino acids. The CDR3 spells CASSEGGRSYNEQFF. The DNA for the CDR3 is TGTGCCAGCAGTGAAGGTGGGAGGAGTTACAATGAGCAGTTCTTC.

CDR3 bases: TGTGCCAGCAGTGCCACGGGACTAGCGGGAGTAGGAGAGACCCAGTACTTC. Its protein product is CASSATGLAGVGETQYF. The V call is TRBV6-1, the J call TRBJ2-5, with 14 bases aligning to TRBD2. Losses at the gene ends were 4 bases for V and 4 bases for J; bases not matched to a gene: 8. This CDR3 is 17 amino acids long. Germline V gives CDR1 MNHNS, CDR2 SASEGT.

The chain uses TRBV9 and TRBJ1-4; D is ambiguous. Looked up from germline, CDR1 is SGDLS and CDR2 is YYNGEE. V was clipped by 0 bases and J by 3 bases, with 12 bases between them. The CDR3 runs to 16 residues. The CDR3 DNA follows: TGTGCCAGCAGCGTAGCTACGGACGAACCTAATGAAAAACTGTTTTTT. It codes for CASSVATDEPNEKLFF. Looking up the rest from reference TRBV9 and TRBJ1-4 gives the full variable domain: DSGVTQTPKHLITATGQRVTLRCSPRSGDLSVYWYQQSLDQGLQFLIQYYNGEERAKGNILERFSAQQFPDLHSELNLSSLELGDSALYFCASSVATDEPNEKLFFGSGTQLSVL.

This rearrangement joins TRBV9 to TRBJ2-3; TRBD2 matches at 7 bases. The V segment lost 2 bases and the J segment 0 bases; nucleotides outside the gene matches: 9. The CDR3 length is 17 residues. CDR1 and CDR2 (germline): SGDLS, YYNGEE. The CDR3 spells CASSVLPGLTSTDTQYF. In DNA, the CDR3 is TGTGCCAGCAGCGTCCTACCGGGACTAACGAGCACAGATACGCAGTATTTT.

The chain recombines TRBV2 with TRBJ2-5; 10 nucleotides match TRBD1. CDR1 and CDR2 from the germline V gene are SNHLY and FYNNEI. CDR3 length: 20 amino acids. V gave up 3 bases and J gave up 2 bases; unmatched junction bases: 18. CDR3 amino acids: CASSEKGRMGTGDVQETQYF. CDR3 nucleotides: TGTGCCAGCAGTGAGAAGGGTAGAATGGGGACAGGGGACGTTCAAGAGACCCAGTACTTC.

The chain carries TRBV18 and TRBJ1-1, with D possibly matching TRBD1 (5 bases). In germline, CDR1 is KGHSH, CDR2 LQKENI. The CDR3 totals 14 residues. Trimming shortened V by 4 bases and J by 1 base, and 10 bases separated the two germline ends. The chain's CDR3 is CASSRSRENTEAFF. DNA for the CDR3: TGTGCCAGCTCACGTTCCAGGGAGAACACTGAAGCTTTCTTT.

CDR3 protein: CASRLTGTSVNEQFF. The CDR3 nucleotides read TGTGCCAGCAGGCTGACCGGGACTAGCGTTAATGAGCAGTTCTTC. The chain uses TRBV25-1 and TRBJ2-1; 10 positions match TRBD2. The CDR3 covers 15 residues. The V gene's germline CDR1 is MGHDK and CDR2 SYGVNS. With V trimmed by 6 bases and J by 7 bases, 9 bases remained unmatched. The complete variable domain, with remaining parts taken from reference TRBV25-1 and TRBJ2-1, reads EADIYQTPRYLVIGTGKKITLECSQTMGHDKMYWYQQDPGMELHLIHYSYGVNSTEKGDLSSESTVSRIRTEHFPLTLESARPSHTSQYLCASRLTGTSVNEQFFGPGTRLTVL.

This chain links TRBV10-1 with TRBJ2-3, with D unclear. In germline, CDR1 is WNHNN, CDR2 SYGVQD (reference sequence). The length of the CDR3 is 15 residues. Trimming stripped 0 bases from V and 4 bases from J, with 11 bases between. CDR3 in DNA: TGCGCCAGCAGTGAGTCCGGGCTCGGTGCAGATACGCAGTATTTT. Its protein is CASSESGLGADTQYF.

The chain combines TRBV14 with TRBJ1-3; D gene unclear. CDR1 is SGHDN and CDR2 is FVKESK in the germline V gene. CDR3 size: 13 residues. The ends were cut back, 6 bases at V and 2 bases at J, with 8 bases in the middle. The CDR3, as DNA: TGTGCCAGCAGTACCGGGGCTGGAAACACCATATATTTT. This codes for CASSTGAGNTIYF.

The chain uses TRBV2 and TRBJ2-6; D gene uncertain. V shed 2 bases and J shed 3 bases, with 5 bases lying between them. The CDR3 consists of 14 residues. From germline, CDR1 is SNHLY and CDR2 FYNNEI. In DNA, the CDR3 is TGTGCCAGCAGTGAAAGCTATGGGGCCAACGTCCTGACTTTC. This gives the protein CASSESYGANVLTF.

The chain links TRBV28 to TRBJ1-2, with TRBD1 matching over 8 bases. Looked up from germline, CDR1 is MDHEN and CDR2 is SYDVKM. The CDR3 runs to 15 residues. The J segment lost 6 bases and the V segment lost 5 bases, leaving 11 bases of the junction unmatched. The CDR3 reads CASSPHTGGNNGYTF. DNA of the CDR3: TGTGCCAGCAGTCCCCACACAGGGGGAAACAATGGCTACACCTTC.

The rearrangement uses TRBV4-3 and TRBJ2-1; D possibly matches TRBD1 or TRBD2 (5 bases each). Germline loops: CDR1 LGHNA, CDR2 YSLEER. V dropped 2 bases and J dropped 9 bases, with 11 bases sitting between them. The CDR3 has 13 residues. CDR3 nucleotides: TGCGCCAGCAGCCAACAATCGGGGCGTGAGCAGTTCTTC. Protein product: CASSQQSGREQFF.

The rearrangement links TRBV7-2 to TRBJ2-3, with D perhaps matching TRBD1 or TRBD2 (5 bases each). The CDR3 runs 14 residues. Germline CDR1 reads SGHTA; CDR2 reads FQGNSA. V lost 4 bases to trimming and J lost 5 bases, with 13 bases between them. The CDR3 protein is CASSSGAKVDTQYF. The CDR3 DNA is TGTGCCAGCAGCTCCGGGGCCAAGGTAGATACGCAGTATTTT.

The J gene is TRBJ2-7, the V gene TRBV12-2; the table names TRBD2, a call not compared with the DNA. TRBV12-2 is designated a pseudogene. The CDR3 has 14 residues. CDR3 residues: CASRSLPGTYEQYF. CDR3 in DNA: TGTGCAAGTCGCTCCCTGCCGGGAACCTACGAGCAGTACTTC.

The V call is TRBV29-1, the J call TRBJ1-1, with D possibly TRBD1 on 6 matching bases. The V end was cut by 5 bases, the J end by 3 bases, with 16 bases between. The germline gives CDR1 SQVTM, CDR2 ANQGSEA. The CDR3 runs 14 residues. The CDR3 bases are TGCAGCGTTTTCCAGGACAGTCGGGACACTGAAGCTTTCTTT. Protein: CSVFQDSRDTEAFF.

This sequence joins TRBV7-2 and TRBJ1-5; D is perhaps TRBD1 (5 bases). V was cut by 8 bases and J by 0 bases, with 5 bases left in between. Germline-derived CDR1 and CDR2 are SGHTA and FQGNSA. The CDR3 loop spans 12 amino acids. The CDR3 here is CASGGSNQPQHF. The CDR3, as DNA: TGTGCCAGCGGGGGTAGCAATCAGCCCCAGCATTTT.

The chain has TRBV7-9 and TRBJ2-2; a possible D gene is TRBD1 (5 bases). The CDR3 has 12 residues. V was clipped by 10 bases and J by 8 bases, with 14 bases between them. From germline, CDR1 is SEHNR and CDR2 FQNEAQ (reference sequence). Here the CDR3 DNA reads TGTGCCACAAGAAAAGGGGCTGGGGAGCTGTTTTTT. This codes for CATRKGAGELFF.

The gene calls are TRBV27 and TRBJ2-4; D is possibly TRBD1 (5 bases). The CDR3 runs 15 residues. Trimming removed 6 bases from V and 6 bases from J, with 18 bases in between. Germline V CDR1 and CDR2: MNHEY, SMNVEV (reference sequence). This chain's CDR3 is CASSPRQGWGNIQYF. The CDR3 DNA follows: TGTGCCAGCAGCCCAAGGCAGGGATGGGGAAACATTCAGTACTTC.

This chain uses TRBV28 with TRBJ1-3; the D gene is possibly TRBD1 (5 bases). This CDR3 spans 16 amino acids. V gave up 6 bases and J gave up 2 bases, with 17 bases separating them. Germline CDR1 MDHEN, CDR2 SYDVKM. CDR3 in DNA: TGTGCCAGCAGATCACAGGTGGTCGGGACTGGAAACACCATATATTTT. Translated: CASRSQVVGTGNTIYF. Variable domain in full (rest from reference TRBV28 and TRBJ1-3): DVKVTQSSRYLVKRTGEKVFLECVQDMDHENMFWYRQDPGLGLRLIYFSYDVKMKEKGDIPEGYSVSREKKERFSLILESASTNQTSMYLCASRSQVVGTGNTIYFGEGSWLTVV.

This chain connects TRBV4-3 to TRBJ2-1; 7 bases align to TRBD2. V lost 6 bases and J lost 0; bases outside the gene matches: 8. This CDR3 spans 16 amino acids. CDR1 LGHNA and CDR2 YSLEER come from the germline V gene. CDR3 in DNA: TGCGCCAGCAGACGAAGCGGGGCGAGCTCCTACAATGAGCAGTTCTTC. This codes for CASRRSGASSYNEQFF.